This TCR beta chain is from a study of cytomegalovirus exposure and HLA in healthy donors (dated by TCRdb to about 2017). About the investigation overall: In an earlier analysis of under 750 of the donors, around 300 Gb of sequence data and some 120 million unique TCR beta sequences from about 179 million T cells were reported. An early release that covered more than 550 HLA-typed donors contained around 300 gigabases of sequencing data and around 85 million unique TCR sequences. Among the roughly 390 genotyped donors, around 81% belonged to the genetic ancestry cluster associated with self-reported Caucasian donors. The study aimed to test whether signatures of past pathogen exposure could be identified by cataloging public T cell receptors. The study profiled the T cell repertoires of 500 to 800 subjects by immunosequencing and related them to cytomegalovirus serostatus. A separate validation cohort of more than 100 different subjects was used in addition to the 666-subject first cohort. To predict cytomegalovirus infection status, the study brought together high-throughput TCR immunosequencing, statistical association of individual TCRs with disease status, and machine learning. To study patterns of TCR occurrence, a later analysis re-analyzed previously published TCR beta repertoires from just over 650 donors and added high-resolution HLA genotyping. In the later analysis, no new phenotypic data were used to find candidate immune exposures; instead, reliance was placed on TCR beta sequences and their occurrence across donors. In an earlier analysis of roughly 580 of the donors, high-throughput TCR beta sequencing was used to judge whether each TCR beta V gene segment behaved as functional or pseudogenic. Alongside the repertoire data, information on donor age, sex, ethnicity and CMV serostatus was compiled. A later genetic analysis took genome-wide SNP genotypes for about three fifths of the 666 donors and used that subset as a discovery cohort. All discovery cohort repertoires had been generated using a single sequencing platform. HLA typing included class I and class II loci at four-digit resolution. The number of donors typed differed by locus, with about 629-630 for A, B, C, DRB1 and DQB1, more than 500 for DQA1, over 600 for DPA1, and approximately 470 for DPB1. Four to six DR-DQ haplotypes were handled as single units for association and clustering, since linkage in the cohort was strong. On average, about 200,000 unique TCR beta nucleotide sequences were sequenced per donor among some 420 genotyped donors of the cohort, with about 17% of those sequences being non-productive.

Trimming at the junction amounts to 7 bases on V and 4 bases on J, and the germline ends lie 19 bases apart. The germline V gene supplies CDR1 SGHAT and CDR2 FQNNGV. The CDR3, cysteine through phenylalanine, is 16 amino acids long. The retained sequence is limited to the CDR3, 48 bases, with the frame set at the first base. The protocol used for the library was the immunoSEQ multiplex PCR assay. The multiplex PCR relied on a mix of 60 forward primers for TCR Vbeta segments and 13 reverse primers for TCR Jbeta segments. A multiplex PCR assay on genomic DNA amplified the CDR3 region of rearranged TCR beta genes. The Illumina HiSeq System was used to sequence the amplified TCR beta libraries as 87-base-pair reads. The authors processed their data as follows. A later analysis counted approximately 84 million unique TCR beta chains across the 700 or so repertoires, and 10 million to 12 million of these chains were shared by at least two donors. Raw reads were error-corrected and collapsed into unique sequences with a nearest-neighbor algorithm that merged closely related sequences to remove PCR and sequencing errors. Alignment of CDR3 sequences to IMGT reference sequences was used to assign V, D and J gene segments. For a sequence to be retained, a match of at least six nucleotides was required to both a V gene segment and a J gene segment. A rearrangement counted as productive if the CDR3 had no stop codons and remained in frame with V and J, and every other rearrangement counted as non-productive. Following IMGT convention, CDR3 was defined as the stretch from the second conserved V-encoded cysteine up to the conserved J-encoded phenylalanine. The earlier analysis of roughly 590 of the donors excluded any sequence lacking an unambiguous match to a single V gene segment. In an earlier analysis of about 590 of the donors, a V segment was called functional when productive rearrangements were above 56.7%, and segregating when the standard deviation between donors exceeded 5%. A statistical classification framework was developed to diagnose cytomegalovirus status using the catalog of TCR beta chain sequences. In a later analysis, TCR nucleotide sequences were compared against IMGT/GENE-DB human TR gene sequences so that V and J genes could be assigned. The TCRdist pipeline was used in a later analysis to assign CDR3 sequences and most-parsimonious VDJ recombination scenarios. In a later analysis, every TCR beta chain was defined by the combination of its CDR3 amino acid sequence and its V-gene family, and reads without a unique V-gene family were dropped. A later analysis removed 500 to 650 highly shared, low-generation-probability nucleotide sequences to deal with suspected cross-contamination and a sequencing artifact. In a later analysis, a clonal expansion index for each public chain was calculated from normalized within-repertoire ranks of inferred template counts. In a later analysis, generation probabilities were computed with a VDJ recombination model fitted to out-of-frame rearrangements, and the resulting probabilities were checked against IGoR. Hypergeometric tests were used in a later analysis to score TCR-TCR, TCR-HLA and TCR-CMV co-occurrence, with a repertoire-size bias correction applied to the TCR pairs. A later analysis estimated false discovery rates by permuting HLA or CMV assignments 20 times. In a later analysis, co-occurring TCRs were grouped with DBSCAN, and TCRdist sequence similarity was added when clustering was performed within HLA-allele-positive subsets. For co-occurrence clustering, repertoires with fewer than 30,000 or more than 120,000 public chains were excluded, along with about five repertoires with anomalous nucleotide sharing. Imported from immuneACCESS, the table was reduced by TCRdb to in-frame sequences with V and J called. These copies leave out some clones; in studies compared against another copy, an unresolved V gene accounts for under half, and the cause of the remainder is not known. V and J calls and clone size are those listed in that table; D and trimming were worked out from the DNA. This sample has about 200,000 clones in its table, and roughly four fifths of those were observed once. The ten largest clones add up to approximately 2% of the sample.

Of note for this clone: It has no known antigen specificity. Base qualities were left out, and no much larger clone turns up one base away.

In total, roughly 670 healthy bone marrow donors made up the cohort. At the time of sampling, all cohort members were nominally healthy, though unrecorded immune exposures were likely present. The donor tested CMV seronegative, placing the donor among the roughly 400 seronegative members of the cohort. A peripheral blood sample was provided by each donor, and peripheral blood mononuclear cells were used for TCR beta sequencing. The Qiagen DNeasy Blood Extraction Kit was used to extract genomic DNA from the blood cell samples. Findings and caveats that apply to the study as a whole: The authors suggested that the approach could potentially be extended to other disease states and immunological phenotypes. Several of the top co-occurrence clusters appeared to be linked to parvovirus B19, influenza, CMV and Epstein-Barr virus, according to a later analysis. A few of the identified cytomegalovirus-associated TCR beta chains were confirmed in vitro to be specific for cytomegalovirus antigens. This cohort had only TCR beta chains sequenced, and the lack of alpha or paired-chain data limited which features could be detected. Compared with the roughly 700-donor mean, donors in an Asian-associated ancestry cluster had fewer N-insertions in productive TCRs, according to a later genetic analysis. Cytomegalovirus status was reported to be diagnosed by the classifier with high specificity and sensitivity in both the original and validation cohorts. Compared with equally common non-associated chains, HLA-associated TCR beta chains in a later analysis were more clonally expanded and had lower generation probabilities. An earlier analysis of roughly 570 of the donors showed that most TCR beta V segments appeared in productive rearrangements either about 87% or about 30% of the time, which broadly matched IMGT annotations. Correlated functional status among segregating V segments might be attributable to linkage disequilibrium, but an unknown experimental factor could not be ruled out. According to a later analysis, TCR association rates differed among HLA loci, with DRB1 alleles showing the most associated TCRs and HLA-C alleles showing the fewest. Presence/absence analyses assumed roughly uniform sequencing depth across donors, an assumption that may not hold. Most TCR sequences were seen in very few donors, while some public TCRs were found in many individuals. A further reported finding was that TCR beta sequences accurately predicted the HLA-A and HLA-B alleles for most subjects in the first cohort. Because HLA typing was missing for some donors at each locus, association tests included only the typed subset. A later analysis associated roughly 17,000 TCR beta sequences with specific HLA alleles at a false discovery rate of 0.05. A cluster of highly shared sequence variants was judged likely to be a technical artifact of the sequencing pipeline. When HLA alleles, especially DR and DQ, strongly co-occurred, attributing TCR associations to individual alleles was difficult. The earlier analysis of 587 of the donors excluded some 16 rarely observed V segments, including chromosome 9 orphons, because counts were too low. Immune exposure information for the cohort was limited to CMV serostatus. Some IMGT-functional V segments, including TRBV6-2 and TRBV6-3, could not be told apart with the 87-base-pair reads, so those segments were excluded. A total of 164 TCR beta chains were listed by the study as associated with cytomegalovirus. Most CMV-associated TCR beta chains appeared to be HLA-restricted in a later analysis, and the HLA associations seemed to be driven largely by CMV exposure. V-gene and J-gene trimming of TCR beta chains was associated with a missense DCLRE1C variant in a later genetic analysis, and the association was replicated in an independent cohort.

Specimen: PBMCs. The source is a man younger than 35 in good health and CMV-seronegative. The chain employs TRBV11-2 and TRBJ1-4; no D gene call is confident. The DNA is TGTGCCAGCACCCGAGGCTACGCCGCTGTTAATGAAAAACTGTTTTTT. Translation gives CASTRGYAAVNEKLFF.